The 20 T cell receptor beta chains below were found in one sample sequenced in a study of PD-L1 blockade in urothelial cancer. Stated time point: pretreatment peripheral blood. Produced via immunoSEQ multiplex PCR; TCRdb's table is partial and in-frame only. The data hold 100,000 to 150,000 clones, with around 84% observed a single time. This sample comprised PBMCs, obtained around atezolizumab (anti-PD-L1) treatment. Receptor source: a man between 50 and 59 years old with urothelial cancer.

V usage is TRBV28 and J usage is TRBJ2-6; D is uncertain. V lost 2 bases and J lost 0, with 8 bases in between. The CDR3 sequence is 16 residues long. Looked up from germline, CDR1 is MDHEN and CDR2 is SYDVKM. CDR3 region: CASSLALLSGANVLTF. The CDR3 nucleotides read TGTGCCAGCAGTTTAGCACTTCTCTCTGGGGCCAACGTCCTGACTTTC.

The chain couples TRBV10-3 to TRBJ1-1; TRBD1 agrees at 11 bases. The CDR3 is 13 residues long. The germline gives CDR1 ENHRY, CDR2 SYGVKD. Trimming at V came to 1 base and at J to 10 bases, leaving 2 bases not matched to a gene. The CDR3 DNA is TGTGCCATCAGTGAGTTGGGACAGGGGGTAGCTTTCTTT. Translated, it gives CAISELGQGVAFF.

The J gene is TRBJ2-2, the V gene TRBV7-6; tentatively, D is TRBD2 (6 bases). Trimming took 5 bases from V and 7 from J, leaving 8 bases between them. The CDR3 consists of 12 residues. Germline CDR1 reads SGHVS; CDR2 reads FNYEAQ. The CDR3 is CASSREVGELFF. CDR3 coding DNA: TGTGCCAGCAGCAGGGAGGTCGGGGAGCTGTTTTTT.

This chain uses TRBV6-4 with TRBJ2-3; tentatively, D is TRBD2 (6 bases). Germline CDR1 is MRHNA and CDR2 is SNTAGT. Trimming removed 2 bases from V and 2 bases from J, with 11 bases in between. The CDR3 extends over 15 amino acids. The CDR3 loop reads CASSDHGLITDTQYF. The CDR3 DNA sequence: TGTGCCAGCAGTGACCATGGACTAATCACAGATACGCAGTATTTT.

CDR3 bases: TGTGCCAGTGGGAAGGGGAGCAATCAGCCCCAGCATTTT. Amino acid sequence: CASGKGSNQPQHF. The chain joins TRBV2 to TRBJ1-5; D may be TRBD1 (5 bases). The V gene's germline CDR1 is SNHLY and CDR2 FYNNEI. Trimming pared 9 bases from V and 1 base from J, leaving 10 bases between. This CDR3 spans 13 amino acids.

The CDR3 DNA follows: TGTGCCAGCTCACCCGGGTCAGACACCATATATTTT. Amino acids: CASSPGSDTIYF. The chain carries TRBV18 and TRBJ1-3; the D is unclear. Per the germline V gene, CDR1 is KGHSH and CDR2 is LQKENI. The CDR3 is 12 residues long. Deletions cut 3 bases from V and 8 bases from J, with 8 bases between.

This chain links TRBV28 with TRBJ1-5, with a weak D call TRBD1 (5 bases). Trimming took 2 bases from V and 7 from J, leaving 15 bases between them. The CDR3 is made up of 15 amino acids. Germline CDR1 MDHEN, CDR2 SYDVKM. This CDR3 reads CASSLRDGRGQPQHF. CDR3 bases: TGTGCCAGCAGTTTACGAGACGGGAGGGGACAGCCCCAGCATTTT.

V is TRBV27 and J is TRBJ2-7; weak D call: TRBD1 (5 bases). Trimming took 6 bases from V and 3 from J, leaving 15 bases between them. Per the germline V gene, CDR1 is MNHEY and CDR2 is SMNVEV (reference sequence). The CDR3 spans 14 residues. In nucleotides, the CDR3 is TGTGCCAGCAGGTCGAACGGACACATCTACGAGCAGTACTTC. Translating gives CASRSNGHIYEQYF.

The chain carries TRBV27 and TRBJ2-1; D is ambiguous. Germline values: CDR1 MNHEY, CDR2 SMNVEV (reference sequence). V gave up 4 bases and J gave up 8 bases, with 9 bases separating them. This CDR3 is built from 12 residues. The CDR3: CASSSFPYEQFF. The CDR3, as DNA: TGTGCCAGCAGTTCCTTTCCTTATGAGCAGTTCTTC.

The rearrangement uses TRBV25-1 and TRBJ2-7; 10 bases map to TRBD1. J lost 1 base, V lost 8 bases, and 8 bases had no gene match. This CDR3 has 15 amino acids. Germline lookup yields CDR1 MGHDK and CDR2 SYGVNS. As DNA, the CDR3 is TGTGCCAGCCGAGGGCGGGGACAGGGGTCCTACGAGCAGTACTTC. This codes for CASRGRGQGSYEQYF.

This chain uses TRBV11-2 with TRBJ2-1; D remains unclear. Germline lookup yields CDR1 SGHAT and CDR2 FQNNGV. The CDR3 totals 14 residues. V was clipped by 5 bases and J by 5 bases, with 13 bases between them. The CDR3 loop is CASSTQTYNNEQFF. The CDR3 coding sequence is TGTGCCAGCAGCACTCAGACATACAACAATGAGCAGTTCTTC.

This clone has a single count. V usage is TRBV5-1 and J usage is TRBJ1-5; 8 positions match TRBD1. This CDR3 comprises 16 residues. V was clipped by 4 bases and J by 1 base; unmatched bases: 7. Germline lookup yields CDR1 SGHRS and CDR2 YFSETQ. The CDR3 is CASSGGQGASNQPQHF. DNA for the CDR3: TGCGCCAGCAGCGGTGGACAGGGTGCGAGCAATCAGCCCCAGCATTTT.

This clone was seen more than once but under ten times. The rearrangement uses TRBV28 and TRBJ2-5; 8 positions agree with TRBD1. The CDR3 loop spans 17 amino acids. The germline V gene encodes CDR1 MDHEN and CDR2 SYDVKM. V lost 8 bases to trimming and J lost 4 bases; unmatched junction nucleotides: 18. Written as DNA, the CDR3 is TGTGCCAGCGGCCCTAGATCTTGGACAGGGAATAGAGAGACCCAGTACTTC. The encoded protein is CASGPRSWTGNRETQYF.

The chain joins TRBV27 to TRBJ1-1; TRBD1 agrees at 7 bases. The CDR3 is 13 amino acids. Trimming removed 5 bases from V and 5 bases from J; junction bases left unmatched: 5. CDR1 MNHEY and CDR2 SMNVEV come from the germline V gene (reference sequence). In DNA form, the CDR3 reads TGTGCCAGCAGTCCGACAGGGTATACTGAAGCTTTCTTT. Residues: CASSPTGYTEAFF.

The chain couples TRBV25-1 to TRBJ2-1; perhaps TRBD2 as D (6 bases). Per germline, CDR1 MGHDK and CDR2 SYGVNS. The V and J ends lost 3 bases and 0 bases respectively, with 15 bases between them. The CDR3 runs to 17 residues. CDR3 DNA sequence: TGTGCCAGCAGTGACCTCCGGGACTGGGGCTCCTACAATGAGCAGTTCTTC. It yields the protein CASSDLRDWGSYNEQFF.

The chain joins TRBV2 to TRBJ1-2, with D possibly TRBD1 on 6 matching bases. V shed 2 bases and J shed 4 bases, with 17 bases lying between them. In germline, CDR1 is SNHLY, CDR2 FYNNEI. This CDR3 is 16 amino acids long. CDR3 in DNA: TGTGCCAGCAGTGAAAACGCCCACCCGACAGGCTATGGCTACACCTTC. Translating it yields CASSENAHPTGYGYTF.

This chain connects TRBV9 to TRBJ1-1; D possibly corresponds to TRBD1 (6 bases). Germline CDR1 is SGDLS and CDR2 is YYNGEE. The CDR3 is 15 amino acids. The V and J ends lost 5 bases and 1 base respectively, with 15 bases between them. The CDR3 bases are TGTGCCAGCAGTGGGTTTGGCAGGGGGAACACTGAAGCTTTCTTT. This sequence encodes CASSGFGRGNTEAFF. Filled out from reference TRBV9 and TRBJ1-1, the complete variable domain reads DSGVTQTPKHLITATGQRVTLRCSPRSGDLSVYWYQQSLDQGLQFLIQYYNGEERAKGNILERFSAQQFPDLHSELNLSSLELGDSALYFCASSGFGRGNTEAFFGQGTRLTVV.

The V and J genes are TRBV18 and TRBJ2-1; D is unresolved. Germline loops: CDR1 KGHSH, CDR2 LQKENI. Trimming left V 2 bases short and J 0 bases short, with 11 bases between. CDR3 length equals 16 residues. CDR3 sequence (DNA): TGTGCCAGCTCACCAAGACTGCCATCCTCCTACAATGAGCAGTTCTTC. Translated: CASSPRLPSSYNEQFF.

The gene calls are TRBV28 and TRBJ1-6; 7 positions match TRBD1. CDR1 and CDR2 from the germline V gene are MDHEN and SYDVKM. The CDR3 totals 15 residues. After removal of 7 bases from V and 7 bases from J, the junction contained 10 bases not matched to a gene. For the CDR3, the DNA is TGTGCCAGCACCCTCCATACAGGGGTAAATTCACCCCTCCACTTT. It is translated as CASTLHTGVNSPLHF.

V gene TRBV7-9 combines with J gene TRBJ2-1; 7 bases fit TRBD2. CDR3 length: 17 residues. The V and J ends lost 2 bases and 4 bases, in that order; junction bases with no gene match: 11. CDR1 and CDR2 (germline): SEHNR, FQNEAQ (reference sequence). The CDR3 loop reads CASSLFGPGLFYNEQFF. As DNA, the CDR3 is TGTGCCAGCAGCTTATTTGGTCCGGGACTATTTTACAATGAGCAGTTCTTC.